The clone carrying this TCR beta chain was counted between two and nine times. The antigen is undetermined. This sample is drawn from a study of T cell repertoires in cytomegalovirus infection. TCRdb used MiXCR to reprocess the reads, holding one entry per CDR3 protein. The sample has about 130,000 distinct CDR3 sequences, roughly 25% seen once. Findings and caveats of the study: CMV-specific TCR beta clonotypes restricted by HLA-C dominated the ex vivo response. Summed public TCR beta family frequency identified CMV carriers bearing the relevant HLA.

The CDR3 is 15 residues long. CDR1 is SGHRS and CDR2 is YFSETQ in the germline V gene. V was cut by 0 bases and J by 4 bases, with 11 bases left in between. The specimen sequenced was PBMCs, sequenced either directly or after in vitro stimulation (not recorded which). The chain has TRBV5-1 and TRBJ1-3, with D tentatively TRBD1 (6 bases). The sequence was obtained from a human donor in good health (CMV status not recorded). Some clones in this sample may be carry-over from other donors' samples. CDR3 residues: CASSLVVGGGNTIYF. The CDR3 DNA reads TGCGCCAGCAGCTTGGTTGTTGGGGGCGGAAACACCATATATTTT.